The 27 T cell receptor beta chains reported below all come from one sample, sequenced in a study of T cells in Graves' hyperthyroidism and ophthalmopathy. The TCR beta CDR3 regions underwent amplification using RNA transcripts as the source. HTBI primers were the set used in a first-round RT-PCR of the TCR CDR3. A single record per CDR3 protein comes from TCRdb applying MiXCR to the multiplex PCR reads. Seen here are some 570,000 distinct CDR3 sequences, 17% observed once, and the top ten hold approximately 16%. Sequencing was performed on blood. The receptor source for this set is a woman under 30 with Graves' ophthalmopathy.

This clonotype has only a few counts. The chain uses TRBV19 and TRBJ2-7, with D uncertain. The CDR3 sequence is 13 residues long. The germline V and J ends were trimmed by 5 bases and 0 bases, with 8 bases remaining between them. Looked up from germline, CDR1 is LNHDA and CDR2 is SQIVND (reference sequence). The CDR3: CASSLYISYEQYF. CDR3 coding DNA: TGTGCCAGTAGTCTATACATCTCCTACGAGCAGTACTTC. Based on the CDR3 plus reference TRBV19 and TRBJ2-7, the full variable domain is DGGITQSPKYLFRKEGQNVTLSCEQNLNHDAMYWYRQDPGQGLRLIYYSQIVNDFQKGDIAEGYSVSREKKESFPLTVTSAQKNPTAFYLCASSLYISYEQYFGPGTRLTVT.

The V and J genes are TRBV9 and TRBJ2-7, with 12 bases identical to TRBD2. This CDR3 contains 15 residues. Germline V lookup: CDR1 SGDLS, CDR2 YYNGEE. With V trimmed by 3 bases and J by 7 bases, 8 bases remained unmatched. CDR3 sequence reads: CASSAGLAGSREQYF. The CDR3 nucleotides are TGTGCCAGCAGCGCAGGACTAGCGGGGTCCCGGGAGCAGTACTTC.

Many counts were recorded for this clonotype. This chain joins TRBV6-1 and TRBJ1-2, with 7 bases aligning to TRBD1. The CDR3 runs 16 residues. The germline gives CDR1 MNHNS, CDR2 SASEGT. Trimming cost V 5 bases and J 2 bases; bases outside gene matches: 11. In DNA, the CDR3 is TGTGCCAGCAGTTCGGGCCTAGGGGGCTTCAACTATGGCTACACCTTC. Its protein product is CASSSGLGGFNYGYTF.

This sequence joins TRBV5-1 and TRBJ1-3; possibly TRBD1 for D (5 bases). CDR1 and CDR2 (germline): SGHRS, YFSETQ. The CDR3 consists of 16 residues. Trimming pared 2 bases from V and 0 bases from J, leaving 12 bases between. The CDR3 bases are TGCGCCAGCAGCTTAACAGGAGGTCTCTCTGGAAACACCATATATTTT. Translating it yields CASSLTGGLSGNTIYF.

A note on this clonotype: One end of the junction varies from germline; a read error may be responsible. J is TRBJ1-3 and V is TRBV5-1, with 8 bases aligning to TRBD1. Germline V gives CDR1 SGHRS, CDR2 YFSETQ. This CDR3 has 16 amino acids. The CDR3 nucleotides are TGCGCCAGCAGCATTACCGACAGGGGCTCTGGAAGCACCATATATTTT. Amino acid sequence: CASSITDRGSGSTIYF.

This clonotype was picked up many times. The chain is built from TRBV2 and TRBJ1-5; D might be TRBD1 (5 bases). Trimming took off 5 bases at V and 3 bases at J, with 11 bases between the two ends. Germline CDR1 SNHLY, CDR2 FYNNEI. This CDR3 spans 14 amino acids. CDR3 sequence reads: CASSKTAPNQPQHF. CDR3 nucleotide sequence: TGTGCCAGCAGTAAGACAGCACCCAATCAGCCCCAGCATTTT.

The V gene is TRBV6-2 or TRBV6-3, the J gene TRBJ1-5; 8 bases agree with TRBD1. The CDR3 loop spans 14 amino acids. V shed 4 bases, J shed 1 base, and the junction held 0 bases outside the gene matches. Looked up from germline, CDR1 is MNHEY and CDR2 is SVGEGT. The CDR3 loop reads CASSWTGSNQPQHF. The DNA of the CDR3 is TGTGCCAGCAGTTGGACAGGGAGCAATCAGCCCCAGCATTTT.

This clonotype occurred many times. The chain combines TRBV18 with TRBJ1-1; D uncertain. This CDR3 is 13 amino acids long. V lost 0 bases and J 1 base, leaving 3 bases between the germline ends. CDR1 is KGHSH, CDR2 LQKENI, per germline. CDR3 DNA sequence: TGTGCCAGCTCACCACCATCGAACACTGAAGCTTTCTTT. Translated, it gives CASSPPSNTEAFF. Filled out from reference TRBV18 and TRBJ1-1, the complete variable domain reads NAGVMQNPRHLVRRRGQEARLRCSPMKGHSHVYWYRQLPEEGLKFMVYLQKENIIDESGMPKERFSAEFPKEGPSILRIQQVVRGDSAAYFCASSPPSNTEAFFGQGTRLTVV.

This clonotype was seen at least ten times. The chain combines TRBV30 with TRBJ1-2; the match to TRBD1 covers 12 bases. V dropped 2 bases and J dropped 7; count of bases not matched to a gene: 11. This CDR3 has 16 residues. Per germline, CDR1 GTSNPN and CDR2 SVGIG (reference sequence). CDR3 bases: TGTGCCTGGAGTCTGATTAGGGACAGGGGGCCCGGTGGCTACACCTTC. This sequence encodes CAWSLIRDRGPGGYTF.

The chain employs TRBV5-6 and TRBJ1-6; no clear D. The CDR3 sequence is 12 residues long. Trimming took off 5 bases at V and 4 bases at J, with 4 bases between the two ends. CDR1 and CDR2 from the germline V gene are SGHDT and YYEEEE. The CDR3 here is CASRGYNSPLHF. The CDR3 DNA follows: TGTGCCAGCAGGGGGTATAATTCACCCCTCCACTTT.

This clonotype was seen at least ten times. V gene TRBV28 combines with J gene TRBJ1-1, with TRBD1 identical over 7 bases. J was trimmed by 5 bases and V by 3 bases; bases with no gene match: 6. The V gene's germline CDR1 is MDHEN and CDR2 SYDVKM. The CDR3 consists of 14 residues. CDR3 loop: CASSLIGGGTEAFF. For the CDR3, the DNA is TGTGCCAGCAGTTTGATAGGGGGCGGGACTGAAGCTTTCTTT.

As to this clonotype: A much larger clonotype is one base distant, so this may be a read error. The V and J genes are TRBV7-9 and TRBJ1-1, with TRBD1 identical over 8 bases. Germline V CDR1 and CDR2: SEHNR, FQNEAQ (reference sequence). This CDR3 region has 14 residues. For the CDR3, the DNA is TGTGCCACCAGCTCAGAGGACAGGGCTGCTGAAGCTTTCTTT. This sequence encodes CATSSEDRAAEAFF.

The chain joins TRBV4-1 to TRBJ1-1, with D perhaps TRBD1 (6 bases). The germline V and J ends were trimmed by 0 bases and 4 bases, with 15 bases remaining between them. Germline V CDR1 and CDR2: MGHRA, YSYEKL. The CDR3 length is 16 residues. The DNA of the CDR3 is TGCGCCAGCAGCCAAGAAAGAAGGCAGGGGATCACTGAAGCTTTCTTT. It specifies CASSQERRQGITEAFF.

This clonotype has ten or more counts. V and J are TRBV30 and TRBJ1-2; 7 nucleotides agree with TRBD1. V lost 2 bases and J lost 4; bases outside the gene matches: 4. CDR3 length equals 13 residues. CDR1 and CDR2 (germline): GTSNPN, SVGIG (reference sequence). CDR3 loop: CAWSLTGAYGYTF. Here the CDR3 DNA reads TGTGCCTGGAGTCTTACAGGGGCCTATGGCTACACCTTC. Based on the CDR3 plus reference TRBV30 and TRBJ1-2, the full variable domain is SQTIHQWPATLVQPVGSPLSLECTVEGTSNPNLYWYRQAAGRGLQLLFYSVGIGQISSEVPQNLSASRPQDRQFILSSKKLLLSDSGFYLCAWSLTGAYGYTFGSGTRLTVV.

This clonotype showed up many times. The chain links TRBV7-2 to TRBJ2-5; TRBD2 aligns across 7 bases. Unmatched junction bases numbered 10, after V lost 2 bases and J lost 1 base. The CDR3 is made up of 17 amino acids. Germline CDR1 SGHTA, CDR2 FQGNSA. CDR3 loop: CASSLSPVWGGQETQYF. The CDR3 region has the DNA TGTGCCAGCAGCTTAAGCCCCGTTTGGGGGGGCCAAGAGACCCAGTACTTC.

This clonotype was counted between two and nine times. The gene calls are TRBV7-2 and TRBJ2-3; 10 nucleotides line up with TRBD2. CDR1 is SGHTA and CDR2 is FQGNSA in the germline V gene. This CDR3 is built from 15 residues. J lost 14 bases, V lost 1 base, and 12 bases had no gene match. CDR3 coding DNA: TGTGCCAGCAGCTTAGAGGGTAGCGGGGGGCAAAAGTGGTATTTT. Translation gives CASSLEGSGGQKWYF.

This clonotype has more than one count but fewer than ten. The chain recombines TRBV5-1 with TRBJ1-2; D not resolved. The CDR3 contains 14 residues. Deletions cut 3 bases from V and 4 bases from J, with 13 bases between. Germline values: CDR1 SGHRS, CDR2 YFSETQ. The CDR3 sequence: CASSWLRHPYGYTF. CDR3 nucleotide sequence: TGCGCCAGCAGCTGGTTGCGACACCCCTATGGCTACACCTTC.

Ten or more counts support this clonotype. The gene calls are TRBV28 and TRBJ1-2; 9 bases are a match to TRBD1. J gave up 8 bases and V 8 bases, and 12 bases lay outside the gene matches. From germline, CDR1 is MDHEN and CDR2 SYDVKM. CDR3 size: 14 residues. The CDR3 DNA follows: TGTGCCAGCCAATTTAGGGGACAGGGTTTGGGCTACACCTTC. This sequence encodes CASQFRGQGLGYTF.

This clonotype showed up just a few times. The CDR3 DNA reads TGTGCCAGCAGCCCAAAGGGTGAAAAACTGTTTTTT. It codes for CASSPKGEKLFF. This chain joins TRBV6-1 and TRBJ1-4, with D unclear. Trimming took 6 bases from V and 7 from J, leaving 9 bases between them. Germline CDR1 and CDR2: MNHNS and SASEGT. The CDR3 has 12 amino acids.

This clonotype was observed at least ten times. The chain's CDR3 is CARRWVGGQDTEAFF. The CDR3 bases are TGTGCCAGACGATGGGTGGGGGGCCAGGACACTGAAGCTTTCTTT. The V gene is TRBV2, the J gene TRBJ1-1, with D maybe TRBD1 (6 bases). Germline V gives CDR1 SNHLY, CDR2 FYNNEI. The germline V and J ends were trimmed by 9 bases and 3 bases, with 20 bases remaining between them. This CDR3 region has 15 residues. Variable domain in full (rest from reference TRBV2 and TRBJ1-1): EPEVTQTPSHQVTQMGQEVILRCVPISNHLYFYWYRQILGQKVEFLVSFYNNEISEKSEIFDDQFSVERPDGSNFTLKIRSTKLEDSAMYFCARRWVGGQDTEAFFGQGTRLTVV.

The chain employs TRBV10-3 and TRBJ1-5; D perhaps matches TRBD1 (5 bases). Looked up from germline, CDR1 is ENHRY and CDR2 is SYGVKD. The CDR3 is made up of 15 amino acids. The V end was cut by 3 bases, the J end by 1 base, with 10 bases between. DNA for the CDR3: TGTGCCATCAGTGATGAAGGGGTCAGCAATCAGCCCCAGCATTTT. Its protein is CAISDEGVSNQPQHF.

This clonotype was detected ten times or more. J is TRBJ1-1 and V is TRBV28, with unresolved D. Between the trimmed V and J ends, which lost 2 bases and 8 bases, there was a span of 9 bases. CDR1 is MDHEN and CDR2 is SYDVKM in the germline V gene. The CDR3 runs 12 residues. CDR3 coding DNA: TGTGCCAGCAGTTTAACCCGTAGAGAAGCTTTCTTT. It is translated as CASSLTRREAFF.

This clonotype has ten or more counts. The chain links TRBV30 to TRBJ2-1, with TRBD2 matching 8 bases. The CDR3 contains 12 residues. Germline CDR1 is GTSNPN and CDR2 is SVGIG (reference sequence). Germline trimming cut 0 bases from V and 15 bases from J; bases unmatched to any gene: 7. CDR3 bases: TGTGCCTGGAGTGTACGGGGGCTAGCGGGGTTCTTC. This codes for CAWSVRGLAGFF.

V and J are TRBV4-3 and TRBJ2-3; tentative D call: TRBD2 (5 bases). CDR1 is LGHNA and CDR2 is YSLEER in the germline V gene. Trimming took off 1 base at V and 6 bases at J, with 26 bases between the two ends. The CDR3 runs 19 residues. The DNA for the CDR3 is TGCGCCAGCAGCCAAGGGACTCGGAAGTTTGTTTCCGGGTCGGATACGCAGTATTTT. This sequence encodes CASSQGTRKFVSGSDTQYF.

The chain carries TRBV19 and TRBJ1-2; 9 bases match TRBD1. V gave up 7 bases and J gave up 4 bases; unmatched junction bases: 10. This CDR3 region has 15 residues. The germline V gene has CDR1 LNHDA and CDR2 SQIVND (reference sequence). The CDR3 DNA reads as TGTGCCAGTACCACGGAGGGACAGGGTGGCTATGGCTACACCTTC. Translated: CASTTEGQGGYGYTF.

There are many counts of this clonotype. The chain employs TRBV28 and TRBJ1-1; D not certain. The CDR3 extends over 13 amino acids. Trimming shortened V by 2 bases and J by 5 bases, and 9 bases separated the two germline ends. Germline V gene lookup returns CDR1 MDHEN and CDR2 SYDVKM. Written as DNA, the CDR3 is TGTGCCAGCAGTTTAAGGGAGGAGACTGAAGCTTTCTTT. Translated: CASSLREETEAFF.

There are many counts of this clonotype. This chain links TRBV28 with TRBJ1-2; 8 positions agree with TRBD1. The junction had 5 bases not matched to a gene; V was cut back by 6 bases and J by 2 bases. The CDR3 runs to 14 residues. The germline V gene encodes CDR1 MDHEN and CDR2 SYDVKM. The CDR3 nucleotides read TGTGCCAGCAGCTGGACAGGGACAAACTATGGCTACACCTTC. It translates to CASSWTGTNYGYTF.